Here is one T cell receptor (beta chain) with its context. What it recognizes is unknown. This entry is derived from a study of T-cell memory formation after mild COVID-19. Study-level findings and limits: Within pre-infection memory, some responding clones were found, suggesting cross-reactive memory joined. Later expanders leaned CD4+, whereas day 15 to 85 contracting clones were balanced CD4/CD8. Largely, contracting CD4+ clones fell within CM and EM, and contracting CD8+ clones within EMRA.

Looked up from germline, CDR1 is SGHVS and CDR2 is FNYEAQ. V lost 5 bases and J 0 bases, leaving 8 bases between the germline ends. This CDR3 comprises 13 residues. TCRdb passed the 5' RACE reads through MiXCR, listing each CDR3 protein once. This table has more than 450,000 distinct CDR3 sequences, 15% to 20% appearing once. This clonotype was sampled from an adult woman who had mild COVID-19 (a few samples of this study predate the infection). Cell type and time point are not known. Source material: PBMCs or a T cell subset sorted from them (not recorded which). The rearrangement links TRBV7-6 to TRBJ2-7; no definite D call. CDR3 nucleotides: TGTGCCAGCAGCGATTACTACTCCTACGAGCAGTACTTC. Its protein is CASSDYYSYEQYF.